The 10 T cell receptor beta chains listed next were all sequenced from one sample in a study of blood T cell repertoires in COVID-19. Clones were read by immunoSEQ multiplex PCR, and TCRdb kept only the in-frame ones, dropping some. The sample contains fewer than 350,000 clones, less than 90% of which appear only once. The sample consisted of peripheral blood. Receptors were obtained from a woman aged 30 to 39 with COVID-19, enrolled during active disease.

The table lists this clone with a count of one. The CDR3 spells CASSLLLGWGGSDNEQFF. In DNA form, the CDR3 reads TGTGCCAGCAGTTTACTTCTAGGGTGGGGGGGCAGCGACAATGAGCAGTTCTTC. The gene calls are TRBV28 and TRBJ2-1, with D tentatively TRBD2 (7 bases). The germline gives CDR1 MDHEN, CDR2 SYDVKM. The V and J ends lost 2 bases and 5 bases respectively, with 22 bases between them. The CDR3 sequence is 18 residues long. The whole variable domain, filled in from reference TRBV28 and TRBJ2-1, reads DVKVTQSSRYLVKRTGEKVFLECVQDMDHENMFWYRQDPGLGLRLIYFSYDVKMKEKGDIPEGYSVSREKKERFSLILESASTNQTSMYLCASSLLLGWGGSDNEQFFGPGTRLTVL.

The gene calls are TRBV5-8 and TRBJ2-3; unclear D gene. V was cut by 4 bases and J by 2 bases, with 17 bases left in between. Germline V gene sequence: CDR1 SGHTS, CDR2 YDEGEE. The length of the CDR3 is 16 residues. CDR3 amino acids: CASSLRPTISTDTQYF. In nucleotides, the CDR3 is TGTGCCAGCAGCCTGAGGCCCACAATTTCCACAGATACGCAGTATTTT.

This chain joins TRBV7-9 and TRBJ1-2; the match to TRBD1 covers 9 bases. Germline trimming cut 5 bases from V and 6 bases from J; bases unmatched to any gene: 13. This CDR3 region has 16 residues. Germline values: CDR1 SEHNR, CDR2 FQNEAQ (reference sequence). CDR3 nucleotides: TGTGCCAGCAGCGTAGGATCAACAGGGGGCACGCATGGCTACACCTTC. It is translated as CASSVGSTGGTHGYTF.

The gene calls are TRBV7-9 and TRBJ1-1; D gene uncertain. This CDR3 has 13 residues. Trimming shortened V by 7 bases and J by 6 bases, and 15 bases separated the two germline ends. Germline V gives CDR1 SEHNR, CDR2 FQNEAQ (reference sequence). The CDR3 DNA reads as TGTGCCAGCATCGCAGGAGGTTGGTCTGAAGCTTTCTTT. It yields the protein CASIAGGWSEAFF. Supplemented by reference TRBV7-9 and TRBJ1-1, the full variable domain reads DTGVSQNPRHKITKRGQNVTFRCDPISEHNRLYWYRQTLGQGPEFLTYFQNEAQLEKSRLLSDRFSAERPKGSFSTLEIQRTEQGDSAMYLCASIAGGWSEAFFGQGTRLTVV.

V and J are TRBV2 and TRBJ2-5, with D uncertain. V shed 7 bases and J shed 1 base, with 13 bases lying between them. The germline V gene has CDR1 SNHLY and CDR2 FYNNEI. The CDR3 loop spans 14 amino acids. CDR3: CASTWFRSQETQYF. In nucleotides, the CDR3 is TGTGCCAGCACATGGTTCAGGTCCCAAGAGACCCAGTACTTC. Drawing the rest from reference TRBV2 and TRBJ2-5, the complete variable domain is EPEVTQTPSHQVTQMGQEVILRCVPISNHLYFYWYRQILGQKVEFLVSFYNNEISEKSEIFDDQFSVERPDGSNFTLKIRSTKLEDSAMYFCASTWFRSQETQYFGPGTRLLVL.

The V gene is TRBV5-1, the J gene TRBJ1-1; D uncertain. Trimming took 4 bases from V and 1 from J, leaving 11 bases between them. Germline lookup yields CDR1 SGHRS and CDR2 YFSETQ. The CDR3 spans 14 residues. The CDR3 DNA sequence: TGCGCCAGCAGCCTACCCGGCGGGAACACTGAAGCTTTCTTT. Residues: CASSLPGGNTEAFF.

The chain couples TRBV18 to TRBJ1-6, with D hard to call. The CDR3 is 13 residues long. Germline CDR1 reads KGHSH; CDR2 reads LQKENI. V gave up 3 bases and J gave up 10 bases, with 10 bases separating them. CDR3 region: CASSPSEGSPLHF. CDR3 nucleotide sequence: TGTGCCAGCTCACCCTCGGAGGGATCACCCCTCCACTTT. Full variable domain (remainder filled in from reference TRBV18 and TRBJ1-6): NAGVMQNPRHLVRRRGQEARLRCSPMKGHSHVYWYRQLPEEGLKFMVYLQKENIIDESGMPKERFSAEFPKEGPSILRIQQVVRGDSAAYFCASSPSEGSPLHFGNGTRLTVT.

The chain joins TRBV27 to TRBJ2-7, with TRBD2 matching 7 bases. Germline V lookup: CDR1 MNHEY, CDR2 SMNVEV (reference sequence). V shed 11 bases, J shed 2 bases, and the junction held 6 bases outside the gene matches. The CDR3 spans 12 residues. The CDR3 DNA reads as TGTGCCTCGGGGGGTACCCCCTACGAGCAGTACTTC. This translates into CASGGTPYEQYF.

CDR3 nucleotide sequence: TGCGCCAGCAGCTTGTCAGCGGGGAGCTCTGGGGCCAACGTCCTGACTTTC. Translating it yields CASSLSAGSSGANVLTF. This chain connects TRBV5-1 to TRBJ2-6, with 7 bases matching TRBD2. Germline V CDR1 and CDR2: SGHRS, YFSETQ. Trimming at V came to 1 base and at J to 0 bases, leaving 4 bases not matched to a gene. The CDR3 is 17 amino acids.

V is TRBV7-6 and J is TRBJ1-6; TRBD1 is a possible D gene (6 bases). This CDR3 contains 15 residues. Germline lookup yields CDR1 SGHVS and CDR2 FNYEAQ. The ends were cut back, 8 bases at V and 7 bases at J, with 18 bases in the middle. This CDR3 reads CASYTYTGSNSPLHF. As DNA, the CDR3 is TGTGCCAGCTACACTTATACAGGGAGCAATTCACCCCTCCACTTT.